The 30 T cell receptor beta chains in this list originate from one sample, sequenced in a study of tumor-infiltrating lymphocytes in primary liver carcinoma. A primer matching the constant region was used to make TCR beta cDNA from 500 to 650 ng of total RNA. Libraries for TCR beta were built through three nested multiplex PCR rounds, which together made up a slightly modified ARM-PCR procedure. TRBV1-TRBV30 forward primers paired with a C-beta reverse primer drove the first two PCR rounds, about 11 cycles each. TCRdb redid the calling of the multiplex PCR reads with MiXCR, one entry per CDR3 protein. This table has tens of thousands of distinct CDR3 sequences, about two thirds appearing once. Unsorted bulk tissue, roughly 20-33 mg of it, served as the source for co-extraction of RNA and DNA. Specimen: liver tumor tissue from sampling region 4. Noted subset: tumor region T4, right-lateral pole. The receptors were gathered from a man aged 35-49 years with primary liver carcinoma and hepatitis B virus infection.

This clonotype occurred many times. The chain uses TRBV7-8 and TRBJ1-1; possibly TRBD1 for D (5 bases). V was pared by 1 base and J by 1 base, with 7 bases between. From germline, CDR1 is SGHVS and CDR2 FQNEAQ. This CDR3 comprises 14 residues. CDR3 bases: TGTGCCAGCAGCTTAGTTGGGGGGAACACTGAAGCTTTCTTT. As protein: CASSLVGGNTEAFF.

In nucleotides, the CDR3 is TGTGCCTGGAGTGTACCGATTAGCGGTCCGAACACCGGGGAGCTGTTTTTT. Its translation: CAWSVPISGPNTGELFF. This chain uses TRBV30 with TRBJ2-2; maybe TRBD2 (6 bases). Germline V gene sequence: CDR1 GTSNPN, CDR2 SVGIG (reference sequence). CDR3 length: 17 amino acids. Between the trimmed V and J ends, which lost 0 bases and 0 bases, there was a span of 14 bases.

About this clonotype itself: One junction end disagrees with the germline gene, perhaps due to a read error. The chain uses TRBV4-1 and TRBJ2-3, with TRBD2 as a possible D gene (5 bases). The CDR3 covers 12 residues. Germline V gene sequence: CDR1 MGHRA, CDR2 YSYEKL. The CDR3: CANSPDSWTQYF. CDR3 bases: TGCGCCAACAGCCCGGACTCCTGGACGCAGTATTTT.

Details on this clonotype: A read error may produce the germline difference seen at one junction end. The chain carries TRBV4-3 and TRBJ2-7; tentative D call: TRBD2 (7 bases). From germline, CDR1 is LGHNA and CDR2 YSLEER. CDR3 length: 15 amino acids. The CDR3 reads CTSSQDWGAGDEQYF. CDR3 bases: TGCACCAGCAGCCAAGATTGGGGGGCGGGAGACGAGCAGTACTTC.

This clonotype was found once. The V call is TRBV6-2 or TRBV6-3, the J call TRBJ2-7, with D perhaps TRBD2 (5 bases). Trimming cost V 9 bases and J 9 bases, with 21 bases left between them. CDR1 is MNHEY and CDR2 is SVGEGT in the germline V gene. The CDR3 loop spans 13 amino acids. Written as DNA, the CDR3 is TGTGCCAGAAGTCCTCGGACTCACCTGGGGCAGTACTTC. Protein product: CARSPRTHLGQYF.

This clonotype has only a few counts. Sequence at one end of the junction differs from germline and may be a read error. The J gene is TRBJ2-2, the V gene TRBV29-1, with 9 bases lining up with TRBD1. In germline, CDR1 is SQVTM, CDR2 ANQGSEA. The CDR3 has 14 residues. The CDR3 here is CSIGTGPNIGELFF. As DNA, the CDR3 is TGCAGTATTGGGACAGGGCCAAACATCGGGGAGTTGTTTTTT.

Concerning this clonotype itself: This may stem from a read error, because a much larger clone lies one nucleotide away. The J gene is TRBJ2-1, the V gene TRBV11-2, with 11 nucleotides matching TRBD2. Germline CDR1 is SGHAT and CDR2 is FQNNGV. Germline trimming cut 4 bases from V and 6 bases from J; bases unmatched to any gene: 8. This CDR3 has 16 amino acids. This chain's CDR3 is CASSYSGTSGSNEQFF. CDR3 DNA: TGTGCCAGCAGCTACTCCGGGACTAGCGGTAGCAATGAGCAGTTCTTC.

A note on this clonotype: Its ends do not fully match the called genes, so a read error is possible. The chain has TRBV6-2 or TRBV6-3 and TRBJ2-3, with unresolved D. Germline V gene sequence: CDR1 MNHEY, CDR2 SVGEGT. This CDR3 is 13 amino acids long. The CDR3 nucleotides are TGTGCCCGCAGTTCGGCACTTGCGAATACGCAGTATTTT. Translation gives CARSSALANTQYF.

Worth noting for this clonotype: A read error may account for a junction end that differs from germline. The genes are TRBV12-3 or TRBV12-4 and TRBJ1-1; TRBD1 matches at 9 bases. The CDR3 covers 14 residues. CDR3 in DNA: TGTGCCAGCAAGACCACGACAGGGGGGACTGGAGCTTTCTTT. Residues: CASKTTTGGTGAFF.

Worth noting for this clonotype: The junction differs from germline at one of its ends, possibly a read error. This chain uses TRBV7-8 with TRBJ2-2; 7 nucleotides agree with TRBD1. The CDR3 sequence is 16 residues long. Germline CDR1 SGHVS, CDR2 FQNEAQ. CDR3 sequence: CASSLTRGANTGELVF. In DNA, the CDR3 is TGTGCCAGCAGCTTAACAAGAGGCGCGAACACAGGGGAGCTGGTTTTT.

The table lists this clonotype with a count of one. The junction and the germline gene differ at one end; a read error may be behind it. The V gene is TRBV4-3, the J gene TRBJ1-4; D possibly corresponds to TRBD1 (5 bases). The CDR3 totals 15 residues. CDR1 and CDR2 (germline): LGHNA, YSLEER. The CDR3 reads CAGSQDTGINEKLFF. The CDR3 nucleotides are TGCGCCGGCAGCCAAGATACAGGCATTAATGAAAAACTGTTTTTT.

A word on this clonotype: Sequence at one end of the junction differs from germline and may be a read error. The CDR3: CAISSTAQSGVNVLSF. CDR3 nucleotides: TGTGCCATCAGCTCGACAGCACAGTCTGGGGTCAACGTCCTGTCTTTC. The rearrangement links TRBV11-3 to TRBJ2-6; TRBD1 is a possible D gene (5 bases). Germline V gene data show CDR1 as SGHNT and CDR2 as YENEEA. The CDR3 runs 16 residues.

The genes are TRBV4-2 and TRBJ2-1; D gene unclear. The germline V and J ends were trimmed by 1 base and 8 bases, with 15 bases remaining between them. The CDR3 consists of 15 residues. The V gene's germline CDR1 is LGHNA and CDR2 YNFKEQ. The chain's CDR3 is CASSQVSSGLHEQFF. As DNA, the CDR3 is TGTGCCAGCAGCCAAGTGTCTAGTGGGCTACATGAGCAGTTCTTC.

As concerns this clonotype: The conserved final phenylalanine or tryptophan is absent from the CDR3, which likely points to a read error. The V gene is TRBV11-2, the J gene TRBJ2-3; D may be TRBD2 (7 bases). CDR3 length: 15 amino acids. CDR1 and CDR2 (germline): SGHAT, FQNNGV. With 6 bases removed from V and 8 bases from J, the gap between germline ends came to 21 bases. The CDR3 bases are TGTGCCAGCAGTTTTAGGGGGGGAAAAAGGGCTACGCAGTATTTA. As protein: CASSFRGGKRATQYL.

As to this clonotype: Germline and junction disagree at one end, which may indicate a read error. The J gene is TRBJ2-7, the V gene TRBV12-3 or TRBV12-4; weak D call: TRBD1 (6 bases). This CDR3 spans 18 amino acids. CDR3 sequence (DNA): TGTGCCAGCAATTCGATGGGTCAGGGGCTATCTCCCTACTACGTGCAGTACTTC. Its translation: CASNSMGQGLSPYYVQYF.

In its sample, this clonotype was seen many times. The chain employs TRBV10-3 and TRBJ2-1; the D is unclear. The germline V gene has CDR1 ENHRY and CDR2 SYGVKD. The CDR3 is made up of 12 amino acids. V dropped 10 bases and J dropped 0 bases, with 7 bases sitting between them. The CDR3 DNA reads as TGTGCCACCGGACCCTCCTACAATGAGCAGTTCTTC. Translated, it gives CATGPSYNEQFF.

As for this clonotype: The junction shows a germline mismatch at one end, possibly a read error. The rearrangement links TRBV29-1 to TRBJ1-4; 10 bases agree with TRBD1. This CDR3 has 15 amino acids. Germline-derived CDR1 and CDR2 are SQVTM and ANQGSEA. As DNA, the CDR3 is TGCAGCGTTAGGACAGGGGGTGCAACAAATGAAAAACTGTTTTTT. Translating gives CSVRTGGATNEKLFF.

Details on this clonotype: Being one base from a much bigger clone, this may be a read error. The chain joins TRBV29-1 to TRBJ2-3, with D perhaps matching TRBD1 or TRBD2 (6 bases each). CDR1 and CDR2 (germline): SQVTM, ANQGSEA. With 7 bases removed from V and 0 bases from J, the gap between germline ends came to 20 bases. The CDR3 consists of 16 residues. Here the CDR3 DNA reads TGCAGCGGCGGGAAGGGGGACGAGACTAGCACAGATACGCAGTATTTT. This translates into CSGGKGDETSTDTQYF.

In this sample, this clonotype turned up many times. The V and J genes are TRBV7-6 and TRBJ2-5; 7 nucleotides align to TRBD2. After removal of 0 bases from V and 2 bases from J, the junction contained 3 bases not matched to a gene. This CDR3 is 15 amino acids long. Germline-derived CDR1 and CDR2 are SGHVS and FNYEAQ. The chain's CDR3 is CASSLAREAQETQYF. In DNA, the CDR3 is TGTGCCAGCAGCTTAGCTCGGGAGGCGCAAGAGACCCAGTACTTC.

About this clonotype itself: One junction end disagrees with the germline gene, perhaps due to a read error. The J gene is TRBJ2-2, the V gene TRBV5-5, with D perhaps matching TRBD2 (6 bases). Germline assignment: CDR1 SGHKS and CDR2 YYEKEE (reference sequence). This CDR3 is 16 amino acids long. The CDR3 spells CASSTSPGVNTGELCF. In DNA form, the CDR3 reads TGTGCCAGCAGCACCTCCCCGGGGGTGAACACCGGGGAGCTGTGTTTT.

This clonotype appeared a single time. Because it lacks the conserved phenylalanine or tryptophan at the end, this CDR3 is likely a read error. The chain uses TRBV11-2 and TRBJ2-7, with D possibly matching TRBD1 (5 bases). This CDR3 is 15 amino acids long. In germline, CDR1 is SGHAT, CDR2 FQNNGV. The CDR3 reads CASSFMTDPDYEQYS. CDR3 bases: TGTGCTAGCAGCTTCATGACAGATCCTGACTACGAGCAGTACTCC.

This clonotype was counted once. One end of the junction fails to match germline, which may point to a read error. This rearrangement joins TRBV13 to TRBJ2-7; 9 bases match TRBD2. Germline CDR1 is PRHDT and CDR2 is FYEKMQ (reference sequence). The length of the CDR3 is 14 residues. This CDR3 reads CASSSTSGSYEQYF. Here the CDR3 DNA reads TGTGCTAGCAGCTCGACTAGCGGCTCCTACGAGCAGTACTTC.

This clonotype was seen more than once but under ten times. A much bigger clone sits one base away, suggesting this may be a read error. The rearrangement links TRBV28 to TRBJ2-1; D gene uncertain. Deletions cut 1 base from V and 9 bases from J, with 4 bases between. The CDR3 spans 11 residues. Germline V gene lookup returns CDR1 MDHEN and CDR2 SYDVKM. This CDR3 is CASSLSAEQFF. In nucleotides, the CDR3 is TGTGCCAGCAGTTTATCTGCTGAGCAGTTCTTC.

For this clonotype: A much larger clone differs from this one at a single base, so this may be a read error. The chain has TRBV6-5 and TRBJ1-1; 9 bases agree with TRBD1. This CDR3 spans 13 amino acids. From germline, CDR1 is MNHEY and CDR2 SVGAGI. CDR3: CTGSRTGETEAFF. The CDR3 nucleotides read TGTACCGGCAGTAGGACAGGGGAAACAGAAGCTTTCTTT.

This rearrangement joins TRBV29-1 to TRBJ2-3, with D perhaps TRBD2 (7 bases). The germline CDR1 and CDR2 sequences are SQVTM and ANQGSEA. Trimming took 8 bases from V and 8 from J, leaving 32 bases between them. The CDR3 contains 17 residues. The CDR3 spells CSTPTAGSQGMSATQYF. The CDR3 nucleotides read TGCAGCACCCCGACAGCGGGATCCCAGGGGATGTCGGCTACGCAGTATTTT.

Note on this clonotype: Lacking the conserved final phenylalanine or tryptophan, this CDR3 likely reflects a read error. The chain is built from TRBV19 and TRBJ1-1; 7 bases map to TRBD1. Looked up from germline, CDR1 is LNHDA and CDR2 is SQIVND (reference sequence). This CDR3 has 14 residues. The trim removed 6 bases at V and 2 bases at J, leaving 6 bases unmatched. Written as DNA, the CDR3 is TGTGCCAGTAGCACTACAGGGGAAAACACTGAAGCTTTCTAT. The encoded protein is CASSTTGENTEAFY.

In this sample, this clonotype turned up many times. The chain is built from TRBV6-6 and TRBJ2-5; D not resolved. The CDR3 spans 12 residues. The germline gives CDR1 MNHNY, CDR2 SVGAGI (reference sequence). The ends were cut back, 0 bases at V and 5 bases at J, with 4 bases in the middle. CDR3 sequence (DNA): TGTGCCAGCAGTTACTCGAGGGAGACCCAGTACTTC. It codes for CASSYSRETQYF.

This clonotype came up a few times. Since a much larger clone is just one base distant, this may be a read error. The chain carries TRBV14 and TRBJ2-3; D is unclear. This CDR3 region has 13 residues. Germline V CDR1 and CDR2: SGHDN, FVKESK. For the CDR3, the DNA is TGTGCCAGCAACCAACAAGAAGGGGATACGCAGTATTTT. This encodes CASNQQEGDTQYF. Looking up the rest from reference TRBV14 and TRBJ2-3 gives the full variable domain: EAGVTQFPSHSVIEKGQTVTLRCDPISGHDNLYWYRRVMGKEIKFLLHFVKESKQDESGMPNNRFLAERTGGTYSTLKVQPAELEDSGVYFCASNQQEGDTQYFGPGTRLTVL.

The chain carries TRBV2 and TRBJ2-2; D gene uncertain. Germline V gene lookup returns CDR1 SNHLY and CDR2 FYNNEI. V was cut by 6 bases and J by 11 bases, with 19 bases left in between. This CDR3 has 14 amino acids. CDR3 coding DNA: TGTGCCAGCAGCCGATCGGAGAACATCGGTGAGCTGTTTTTT. It yields the protein CASSRSENIGELFF.

The genes are TRBV6-2 or TRBV6-3 and TRBJ1-1; D gene unclear. Trimming stripped 2 bases from V and 11 bases from J, with 18 bases between. CDR3 length equals 14 residues. In germline, CDR1 is MNHEY, CDR2 SVGEGT. CDR3 residues: CASSYPELKTVAFF. CDR3 DNA: TGTGCCAGCAGTTACCCAGAGCTGAAGACTGTGGCTTTCTTT.